This passage covers 5 T cell receptor beta chains from one sample sequenced in a study of shared clonotypes between healthy human individuals. Assay: immunoSEQ multiplex PCR; the TCRdb copy retains only in-frame clones and omits some. Altogether 2 million to 2.5 million clones are present, approximately 94% being singletons, with the ten largest covering around 0.13%. Material for sequencing was naive CD4+ T cells sorted from blood. Subset meaning: CD45RA+ positively selected. Receptors were obtained from a man aged 18-30 years in good health.

Comments on this clone: Other DNA sequences in the same sample also yield this CDR3. The rearrangement joins TRBV9 to TRBJ2-1; D remains unclear. This CDR3 contains 13 residues. V lost 0 bases, J lost 6 bases, and 7 bases lay in between. Germline V CDR1 and CDR2: SGDLS, YYNGEE. CDR3 coding DNA: TGTGCCAGCAGCGTAGGACTTGTCAATGAGCAGTTCTTC. Translated: CASSVGLVNEQFF. Complete variable domain (other parts from reference TRBV9 and TRBJ2-1): DSGVTQTPKHLITATGQRVTLRCSPRSGDLSVYWYQQSLDQGLQFLIQYYNGEERAKGNILERFSAQQFPDLHSELNLSSLELGDSALYFCASSVGLVNEQFFGPGTRLTVL.

A note on this clone: In the same sample, other DNA sequences code for this CDR3. The chain is built from TRBV6-5 and TRBJ2-5; 9 bases line up with TRBD1. CDR1 is MNHEY and CDR2 is SVGAGI in the germline V gene. V shed 2 bases, J shed 5 bases, and the junction held 6 bases outside the gene matches. The CDR3 runs to 15 residues. CDR3 DNA: TGTGCCAGCAGTTACGGGACAGGGTTGGGGGAGACCCAGTACTTC. This sequence encodes CASSYGTGLGETQYF.

This sequence joins TRBV14 and TRBJ2-1; unclear D gene. Trimming left V 0 bases short and J 0 bases short, with 6 bases between. Germline CDR1 reads SGHDN; CDR2 reads FVKESK. This CDR3 has 15 residues. The CDR3 DNA follows: TGTGCCAGCAGCCAAGAAGGCAGCTCCTACAATGAGCAGTTCTTC. Protein: CASSQEGSSYNEQFF.

The chain employs TRBV11-3 and TRBJ2-1; 11 bases align to TRBD2. The CDR3 extends over 14 amino acids. The germline gives CDR1 SGHNT, CDR2 YENEEA. After removal of 3 bases from V and 10 bases from J, the junction contained 5 bases not matched to a gene. The CDR3 region is CASSLTSGKDEQFF. The CDR3 nucleotides read TGTGCCAGCAGCTTGACTAGCGGGAAGGACGAGCAGTTCTTC.

This chain uses TRBV10-1 with TRBJ2-7; D might be TRBD2 (6 bases). CDR3 length equals 13 residues. The V gene lost 3 bases and the J gene lost 5 bases, with 11 bases spanning the gap. The germline CDR1 and CDR2 sequences are WNHNN and SYGVQD (reference sequence). The CDR3 loop is CASSDGGFNEQYF. CDR3 bases: TGCGCCAGCAGTGATGGGGGGTTCAACGAGCAGTACTTC.